One sample yielded the 17 T cell receptor beta chains listed below, sequenced in a study of cytomegalovirus exposure and HLA in healthy donors. Amplification used 60 Vbeta primers and 13 Jbeta primers. This table comes from immunoSEQ multiplex PCR, and its TCRdb copy is limited to in-frame clones, with some not included. The sample holds around 90,000 clones, about four fifths seen once. Input material: PBMCs. The receptors were gathered from a woman aged 40 to 50 in good health and CMV-seronegative.

The rearrangement joins TRBV19 to TRBJ2-1, with 10 nucleotides matching TRBD1. Germline trimming cut 5 bases from V and 5 bases from J; bases unmatched to any gene: 18. The germline V gene has CDR1 LNHDA and CDR2 SQIVND (reference sequence). CDR3 length: 19 residues. CDR3 residues: CASSQLGTPGQGTNNEQFF. The CDR3 nucleotides are TGTGCCAGTAGTCAGTTAGGTACACCGGGACAGGGGACCAACAATGAGCAGTTCTTC.

The chain links TRBV6-1 to TRBJ2-5; 10 bases fit TRBD1. V was clipped by 2 bases and J by 1 base; unmatched bases: 4. Germline V gene lookup returns CDR1 MNHNS and CDR2 SASEGT. The CDR3 runs to 16 residues. CDR3 region: CASSERDRGGQETQYF. CDR3 nucleotide sequence: TGTGCCAGCAGTGAACGGGACAGGGGAGGCCAAGAGACCCAGTACTTC.

V gene TRBV29-1 combines with J gene TRBJ2-1; 9 bases agree with TRBD2. The CDR3 runs 16 residues. In germline, CDR1 is SQVTM, CDR2 ANQGSEA. Unmatched junction bases numbered 10, after V lost 0 bases and J lost 7 bases. In nucleotides, the CDR3 is TGCAGCGTTGAAGATAAGAGACTAGCGGTAGGGAATGAGCAGTTCTTC. It yields the protein CSVEDKRLAVGNEQFF.

In its sample, this clone was seen a few times. The genes are TRBV9 and TRBJ1-4; 9 positions agree with TRBD1. V dropped 3 bases and J dropped 5; count of bases not matched to a gene: 5. The germline V gene encodes CDR1 SGDLS and CDR2 YYNGEE. CDR3 size: 15 residues. CDR3 sequence (DNA): TGTGCCAGCAGCGCTTCCGGGACAGGGAATGAAAAACTGTTTTTT. Its protein is CASSASGTGNEKLFF.

The chain employs TRBV10-3 and TRBJ2-1, with a tentative D call TRBD2 (5 bases). The CDR3 runs 15 residues. Germline assignment: CDR1 ENHRY and CDR2 SYGVKD. V was pared by 8 bases and J by 8 bases, with 22 bases between. Here the CDR3 DNA reads TGTGCCATCGGCCAAAAGGAGGAGCAAATCCATGAGCAGTTCTTC. Translating it yields CAIGQKEEQIHEQFF.

This chain connects TRBV6-6 to TRBJ2-7; D may be TRBD2 (5 bases). The CDR3 consists of 11 residues. V lost 6 bases to trimming and J lost 7 bases, with 10 bases between them. CDR1 is MNHNY, CDR2 SVGAGI, per germline (reference sequence). The CDR3 coding sequence is TGTGCCAGCAGCGGGTCGGGGGAGCAGTACTTC. This gives the protein CASSGSGEQYF.

V gene TRBV19 combines with J gene TRBJ1-5; 10 nucleotides agree with TRBD1. In germline, CDR1 is LNHDA, CDR2 SQIVND (reference sequence). V gave up 5 bases and J gave up 0 bases; unmatched junction bases: 13. The CDR3 covers 19 residues. CDR3 residues: CASSGDWDRGWDSNQPQHF. The CDR3 DNA is TGTGCCAGTAGTGGGGACTGGGACAGGGGATGGGATAGCAATCAGCCCCAGCATTTT.

V is TRBV27 and J is TRBJ2-2, with TRBD1 matching 7 bases. This CDR3 has 14 amino acids. The ends lost 4 bases at V and 6 bases at J; junction bases unmatched: 5. Germline assignment: CDR1 MNHEY and CDR2 SMNVEV (reference sequence). CDR3 DNA sequence: TGTGCCAGCAGTTATACGCAGGGGGCCGGGGAGCTGTTTTTT. Translated, it gives CASSYTQGAGELFF.

Remarks on this clone: Because the CDR3 is missing its conserved closing phenylalanine or tryptophan, this is likely a read error. The chain combines TRBV5-1 with TRBJ2-4; unclear D gene. This CDR3 has 16 amino acids. Germline CDR1 reads SGHRS; CDR2 reads YFSETQ. Trimming shortened V by 4 bases and J by 0 bases, and 14 bases separated the two germline ends. CDR3 coding DNA: TGCGCCAGCAGCCTGGGTGCGGAGTTAGCCAAAAACATTCAGTACCTC. Its protein is CASSLGAELAKNIQYL.

CDR3 loop: CASSERTDYNEQFF. DNA for the CDR3: TGTGCCAGCAGTGAGAGGACAGACTACAATGAGCAGTTCTTC. The chain carries TRBV28 and TRBJ2-1, with D tentatively TRBD1 (6 bases). The V end lost 5 bases, the J end lost 3 bases, and 11 bases lay between the germline ends. The CDR3 runs 14 residues. Looked up from germline, CDR1 is MDHEN and CDR2 is SYDVKM.

This clone was observed a single time. The gene calls are TRBV7-9 and TRBJ2-1, with 8 bases matching TRBD2. The length of the CDR3 is 17 residues. Looked up from germline, CDR1 is SEHNR and CDR2 is FQNEAQ (reference sequence). The J segment lost 0 bases and the V segment lost 1 base, leaving 5 bases of the junction unmatched. DNA of the CDR3: TGTGCCAGCAGCTTAGTCGGGAGGGCCAACTCCTACAATGAGCAGTTCTTC. Amino acids: CASSLVGRANSYNEQFF.

This clone was detected a few times. The chain employs TRBV2 and TRBJ2-7; 8 nucleotides align to TRBD1. CDR1 SNHLY and CDR2 FYNNEI come from the germline V gene. The CDR3 is 15 residues long. J was trimmed by 3 bases and V by 5 bases; bases with no gene match: 9. CDR3 in DNA: TGTGCCAGCAGTATGCACGGAGGACAGGGCTACGAGCAGTACTTC. Amino acid sequence: CASSMHGGQGYEQYF.

The rearrangement joins TRBV5-1 to TRBJ2-1; 8 bases fit TRBD2. The CDR3 runs to 17 residues. V dropped 3 bases and J dropped 6; count of bases not matched to a gene: 14. CDR1 and CDR2 from the germline V gene are SGHRS and YFSETQ. The CDR3 protein is CASSSSLAGSYLNEQFF. The CDR3, as DNA: TGCGCCAGCAGCTCCTCCCTAGCGGGCTCCTACCTCAATGAGCAGTTCTTC.

V usage is TRBV28 and J usage is TRBJ2-3; 14 positions match TRBD2. V was clipped by 5 bases and J by 3 bases; unmatched bases: 4. The germline V gene has CDR1 MDHEN and CDR2 SYDVKM. The CDR3 totals 16 residues. The CDR3 protein is CASSVRLAGGTDTQYF. CDR3 coding DNA: TGTGCCAGCAGTGTACGACTAGCGGGAGGGACAGATACGCAGTATTTT.

This chain joins TRBV9 and TRBJ1-1; no definite D call. Germline CDR1 reads SGDLS; CDR2 reads YYNGEE. The length of the CDR3 is 12 residues. Trimming pared 1 base from V and 1 base from J, leaving 2 bases between. The CDR3 nucleotides are TGTGCCAGCAGCGTACAGAACACTGAAGCTTTCTTT. As protein: CASSVQNTEAFF.

This clone was seen once. The genes are TRBV6-1 and TRBJ1-1; D perhaps matches TRBD1 (6 bases). This CDR3 is built from 15 residues. Germline V CDR1 and CDR2: MNHNS, SASEGT. V was trimmed by 5 bases and J by 1 base, leaving 14 bases between them. The CDR3 nucleotides read TGTGCCAGCAGTCCGGGACACTTAACGAACACTGAAGCTTTCTTT. Translating gives CASSPGHLTNTEAFF.

This clone was detected once. V is TRBV29-1 and J is TRBJ2-1; TRBD2 matches at 8 bases. The CDR3 is made up of 15 amino acids. Germline V gives CDR1 SQVTM, CDR2 ANQGSEA. With 2 bases clipped from V and 4 bases from J, the junction kept 7 bases outside the gene matches. In nucleotides, the CDR3 is TGCAGCGTTGAACTAGCGGGCCTCCTTTACAATGAGCAGTTCTTC. This gives the protein CSVELAGLLYNEQFF.